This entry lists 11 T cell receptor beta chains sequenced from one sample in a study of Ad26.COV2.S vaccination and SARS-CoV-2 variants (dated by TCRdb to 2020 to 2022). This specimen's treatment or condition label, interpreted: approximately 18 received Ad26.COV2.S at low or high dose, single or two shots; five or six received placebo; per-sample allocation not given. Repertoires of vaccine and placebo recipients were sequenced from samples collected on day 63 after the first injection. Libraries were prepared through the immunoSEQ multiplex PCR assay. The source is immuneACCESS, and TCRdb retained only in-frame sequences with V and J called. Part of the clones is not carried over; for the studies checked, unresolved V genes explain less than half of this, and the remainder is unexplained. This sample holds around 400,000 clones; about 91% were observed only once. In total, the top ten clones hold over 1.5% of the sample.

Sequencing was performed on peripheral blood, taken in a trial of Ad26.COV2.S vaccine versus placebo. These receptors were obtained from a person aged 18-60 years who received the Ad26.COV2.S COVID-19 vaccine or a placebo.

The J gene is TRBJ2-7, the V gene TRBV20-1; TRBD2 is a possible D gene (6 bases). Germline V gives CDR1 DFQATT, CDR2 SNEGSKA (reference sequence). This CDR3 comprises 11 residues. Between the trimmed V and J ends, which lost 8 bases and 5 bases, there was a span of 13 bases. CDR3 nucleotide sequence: TGCAGTTTGGAGGGCCGGAACGAGCAGTACTTC. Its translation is CSLEGRNEQYF.

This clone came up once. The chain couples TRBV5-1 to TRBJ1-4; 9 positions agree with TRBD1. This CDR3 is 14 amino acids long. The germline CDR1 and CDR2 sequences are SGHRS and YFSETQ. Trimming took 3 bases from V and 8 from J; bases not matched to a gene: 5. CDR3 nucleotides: TGCGCCAGCAGCTCCGGACAGGGGCAGGAAAAACTGTTTTTT. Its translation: CASSSGQGQEKLFF.

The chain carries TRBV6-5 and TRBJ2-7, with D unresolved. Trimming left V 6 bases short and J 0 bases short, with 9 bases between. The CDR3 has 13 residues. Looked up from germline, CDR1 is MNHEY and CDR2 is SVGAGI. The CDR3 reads CASRAPSSYEQYF. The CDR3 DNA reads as TGTGCCAGCAGGGCCCCCAGCTCCTACGAGCAGTACTTC.

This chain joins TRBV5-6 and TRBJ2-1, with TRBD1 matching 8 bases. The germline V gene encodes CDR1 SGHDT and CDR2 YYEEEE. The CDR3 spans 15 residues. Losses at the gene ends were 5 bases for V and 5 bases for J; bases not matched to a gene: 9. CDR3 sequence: CASRPRTGWDNEQFF. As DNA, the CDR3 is TGTGCCAGCAGACCTCGGACAGGGTGGGACAATGAGCAGTTCTTC.

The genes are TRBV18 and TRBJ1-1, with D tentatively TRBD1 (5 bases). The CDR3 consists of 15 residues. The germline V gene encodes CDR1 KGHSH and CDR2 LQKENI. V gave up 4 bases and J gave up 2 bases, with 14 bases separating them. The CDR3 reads CASSQSAGVNTEAFF. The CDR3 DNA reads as TGTGCCAGCTCACAGTCAGCGGGGGTAAACACTGAAGCTTTCTTT.

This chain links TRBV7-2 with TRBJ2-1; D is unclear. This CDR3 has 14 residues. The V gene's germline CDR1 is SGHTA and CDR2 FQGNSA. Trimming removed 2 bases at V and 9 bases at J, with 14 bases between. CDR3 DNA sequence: TGTGCCAGCAGCTTAACCTCTATAGGCCGTGAGCAGTTCTTC. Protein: CASSLTSIGREQFF.

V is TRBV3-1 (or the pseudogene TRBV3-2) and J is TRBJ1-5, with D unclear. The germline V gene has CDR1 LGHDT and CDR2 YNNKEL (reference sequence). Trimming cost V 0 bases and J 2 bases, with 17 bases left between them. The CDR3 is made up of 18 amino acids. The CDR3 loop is CASSQDASEGYGNQPQHF. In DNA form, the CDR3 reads TGTGCCAGCAGCCAAGATGCCTCCGAAGGGTACGGCAATCAGCCCCAGCATTTT.

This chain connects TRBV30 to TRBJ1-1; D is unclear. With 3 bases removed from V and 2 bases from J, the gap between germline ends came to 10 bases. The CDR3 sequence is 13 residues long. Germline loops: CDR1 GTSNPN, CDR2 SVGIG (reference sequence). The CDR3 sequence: CAWSFGENTEAFF. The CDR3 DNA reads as TGTGCCTGGAGCTTCGGGGAAAACACTGAAGCTTTCTTT.

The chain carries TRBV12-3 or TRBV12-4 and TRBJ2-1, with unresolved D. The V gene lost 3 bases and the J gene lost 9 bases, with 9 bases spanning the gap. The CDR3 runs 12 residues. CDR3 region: CASSFSGGEQFF. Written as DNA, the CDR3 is TGTGCCAGCAGTTTTAGTGGCGGTGAGCAGTTCTTC.

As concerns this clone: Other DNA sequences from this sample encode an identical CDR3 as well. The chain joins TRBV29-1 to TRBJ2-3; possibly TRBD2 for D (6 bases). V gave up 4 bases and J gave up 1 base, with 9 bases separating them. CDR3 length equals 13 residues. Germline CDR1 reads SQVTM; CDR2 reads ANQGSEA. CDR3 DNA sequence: TGCAGCGTTGGGAGGGGCGGCACAGATACGCAGTATTTT. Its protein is CSVGRGGTDTQYF.

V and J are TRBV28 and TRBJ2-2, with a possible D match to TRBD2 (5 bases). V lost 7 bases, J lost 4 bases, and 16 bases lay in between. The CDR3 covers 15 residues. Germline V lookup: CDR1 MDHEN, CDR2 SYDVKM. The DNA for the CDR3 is TGTGCCAGCATTGAGGGTTCTTTTCTCACCGGGGAGCTGTTTTTT. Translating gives CASIEGSFLTGELFF.